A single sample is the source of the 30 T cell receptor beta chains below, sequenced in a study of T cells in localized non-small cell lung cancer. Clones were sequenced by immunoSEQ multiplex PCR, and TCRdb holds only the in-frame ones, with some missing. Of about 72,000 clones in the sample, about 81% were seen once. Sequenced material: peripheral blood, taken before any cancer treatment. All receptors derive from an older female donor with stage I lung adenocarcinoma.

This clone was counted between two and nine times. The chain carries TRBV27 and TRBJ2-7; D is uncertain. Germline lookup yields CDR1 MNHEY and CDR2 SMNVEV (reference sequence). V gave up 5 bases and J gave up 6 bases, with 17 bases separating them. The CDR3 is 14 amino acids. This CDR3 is CASSPAYPVGEQYF. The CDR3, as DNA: TGTGCCAGCAGTCCAGCATACCCCGTGGGCGAGCAGTACTTC.

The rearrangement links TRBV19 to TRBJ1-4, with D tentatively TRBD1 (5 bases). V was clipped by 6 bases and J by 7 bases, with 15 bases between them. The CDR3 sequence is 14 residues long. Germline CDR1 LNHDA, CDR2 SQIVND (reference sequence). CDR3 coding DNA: TGTGCCAGTAGACTGGGGGGTTCAGGTGAAAAACTGTTTTTT. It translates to CASRLGGSGEKLFF.

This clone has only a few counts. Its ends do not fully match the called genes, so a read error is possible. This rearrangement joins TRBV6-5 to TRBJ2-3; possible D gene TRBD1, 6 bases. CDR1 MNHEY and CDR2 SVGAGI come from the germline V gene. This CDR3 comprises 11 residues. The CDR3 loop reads CASRQNRDLLF. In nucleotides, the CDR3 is TGTGCCAGCAGACAAAACAGGGATCTTCTCTTT.

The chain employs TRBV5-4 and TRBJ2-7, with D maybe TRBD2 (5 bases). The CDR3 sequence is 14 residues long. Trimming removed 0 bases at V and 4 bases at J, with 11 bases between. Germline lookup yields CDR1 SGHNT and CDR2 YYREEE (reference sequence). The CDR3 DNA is TGTGCCAGCAGCTTGGGCGGGTCTGGTTACGAGCAGTACTTC. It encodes CASSLGGSGYEQYF.

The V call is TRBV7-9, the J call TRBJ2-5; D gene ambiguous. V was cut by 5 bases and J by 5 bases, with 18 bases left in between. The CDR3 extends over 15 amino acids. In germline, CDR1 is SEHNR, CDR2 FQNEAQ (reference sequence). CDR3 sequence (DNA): TGTGCCAGCAGCCAAAAGAACTCTCCCGCGGAGACCCAGTACTTC. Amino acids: CASSQKNSPAETQYF.

The CDR3 nucleotides are TGTGCCAGCAGGTTGCCCCGGAATAATTCACCCCTCCACTTT. Protein product: CASRLPRNNSPLHF. The chain carries TRBV6-5 and TRBJ1-6, with D unclear. V lost 6 bases and J 5 bases, leaving 11 bases between the germline ends. Germline V gene lookup returns CDR1 MNHEY and CDR2 SVGAGI. The CDR3 is made up of 14 amino acids.

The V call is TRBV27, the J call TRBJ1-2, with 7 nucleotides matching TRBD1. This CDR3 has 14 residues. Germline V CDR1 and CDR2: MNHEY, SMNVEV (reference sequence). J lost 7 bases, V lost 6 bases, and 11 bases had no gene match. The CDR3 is CASRLTTGAGGYTF. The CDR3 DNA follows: TGTGCCAGCAGACTGACAACAGGGGCGGGTGGCTACACCTTC.

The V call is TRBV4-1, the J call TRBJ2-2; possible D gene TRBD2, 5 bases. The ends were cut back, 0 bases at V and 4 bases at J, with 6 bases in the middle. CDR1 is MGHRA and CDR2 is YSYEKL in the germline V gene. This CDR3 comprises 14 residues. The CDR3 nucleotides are TGCGCCAGCAGCCAAGATCGGGGCACCGGGGAGCTGTTTTTT. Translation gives CASSQDRGTGELFF.

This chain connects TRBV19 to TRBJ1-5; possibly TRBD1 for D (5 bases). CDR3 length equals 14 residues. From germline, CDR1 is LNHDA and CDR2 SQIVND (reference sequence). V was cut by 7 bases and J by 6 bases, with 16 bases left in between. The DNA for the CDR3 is TGTGCCAGTACCCGGAGGACGCAGGGTCAGCCCCAGCATTTT. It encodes CASTRRTQGQPQHF.

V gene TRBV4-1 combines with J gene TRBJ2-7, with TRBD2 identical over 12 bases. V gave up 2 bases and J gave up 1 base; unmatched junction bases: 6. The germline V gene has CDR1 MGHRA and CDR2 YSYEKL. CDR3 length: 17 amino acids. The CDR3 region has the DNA TGCGCCAGCAGCCAAACCGGACTAGCGGGGATTTCCTACGAGCAGTACTTC. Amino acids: CASSQTGLAGISYEQYF.

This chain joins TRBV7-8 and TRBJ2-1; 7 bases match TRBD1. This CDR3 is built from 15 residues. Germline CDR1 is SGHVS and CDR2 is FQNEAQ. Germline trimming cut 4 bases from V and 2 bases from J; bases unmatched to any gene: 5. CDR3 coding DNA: TGTGCCAGCAGCTCGACAGGGTTGGCCTACAATGAGCAGTTCTTC. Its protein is CASSSTGLAYNEQFF.

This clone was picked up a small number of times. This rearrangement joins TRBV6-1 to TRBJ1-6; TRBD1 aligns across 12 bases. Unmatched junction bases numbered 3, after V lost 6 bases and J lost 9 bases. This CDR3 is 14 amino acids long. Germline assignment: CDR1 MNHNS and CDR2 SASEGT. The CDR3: CASRPGQGASPLHF. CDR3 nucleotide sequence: TGTGCCAGCAGGCCGGGACAGGGGGCTTCACCCCTCCACTTT.

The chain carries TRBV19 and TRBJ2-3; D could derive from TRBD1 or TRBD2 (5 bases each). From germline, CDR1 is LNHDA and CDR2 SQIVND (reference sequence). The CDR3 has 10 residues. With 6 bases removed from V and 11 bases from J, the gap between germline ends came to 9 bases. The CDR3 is CASSGAWQYF. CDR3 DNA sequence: TGTGCCAGTAGCGGGGCGTGGCAGTATTTT.

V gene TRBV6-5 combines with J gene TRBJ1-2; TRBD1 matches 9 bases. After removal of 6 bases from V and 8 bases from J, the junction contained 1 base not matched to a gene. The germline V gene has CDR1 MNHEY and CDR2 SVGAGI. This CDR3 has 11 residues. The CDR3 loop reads CASRDRGGYTF. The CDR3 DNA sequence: TGTGCCAGCAGGGACAGGGGCGGCTACACCTTC.

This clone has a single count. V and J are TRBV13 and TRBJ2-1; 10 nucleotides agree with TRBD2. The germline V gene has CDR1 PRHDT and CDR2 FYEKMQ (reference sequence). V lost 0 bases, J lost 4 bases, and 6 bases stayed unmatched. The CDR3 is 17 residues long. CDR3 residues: CASSLGGSGGAYNEQFF. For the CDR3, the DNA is TGTGCCAGCAGCTTAGGTGGGAGCGGGGGGGCGTACAATGAGCAGTTCTTC. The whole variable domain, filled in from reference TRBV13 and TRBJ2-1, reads AAGVIQSPRHLIKEKRETATLKCYPIPRHDTVYWYQQGPGQDPQFLISFYEKMQSDKGSIPDRFSAQQFSDYHSELNMSSLELGDSALYFCASSLGGSGGAYNEQFFGPGTRLTVL.

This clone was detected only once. The CDR3 loop reads CASSLIGVWNSPLHF. CDR3 DNA sequence: TGTGCCAGCAGTCTTATCGGGGTCTGGAATTCACCCCTCCACTTT. The chain joins TRBV2 to TRBJ1-6; D is unclear. The CDR3 covers 15 residues. The V end was cut by 5 bases, the J end by 7 bases, with 15 bases between. Germline V gene lookup returns CDR1 SNHLY and CDR2 FYNNEI.

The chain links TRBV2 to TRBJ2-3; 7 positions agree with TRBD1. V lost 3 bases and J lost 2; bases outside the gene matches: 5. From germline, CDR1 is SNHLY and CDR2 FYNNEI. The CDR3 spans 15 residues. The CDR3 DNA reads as TGTGCCAGCAGTGAGGACAGGTCCTTCACAGATACGCAGTATTTT. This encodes CASSEDRSFTDTQYF.

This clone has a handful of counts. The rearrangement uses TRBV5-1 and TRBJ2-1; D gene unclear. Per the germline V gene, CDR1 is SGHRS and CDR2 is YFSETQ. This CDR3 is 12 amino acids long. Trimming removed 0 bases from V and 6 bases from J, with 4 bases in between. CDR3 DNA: TGCGCCAGCAGCTTGGCCGGCAATGAGCAGTTCTTC. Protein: CASSLAGNEQFF.

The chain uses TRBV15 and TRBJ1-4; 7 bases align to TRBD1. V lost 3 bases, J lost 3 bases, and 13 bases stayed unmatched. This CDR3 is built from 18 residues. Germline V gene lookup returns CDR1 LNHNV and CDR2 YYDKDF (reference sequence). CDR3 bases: TGTGCCACCAGCAGTAGTGTAGGAGGGGGACAGCCTAATGAAAAACTGTTTTTT. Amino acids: CATSSSVGGGQPNEKLFF.

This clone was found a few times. The CDR3 DNA sequence: TGTGCCATATCAGATTATACAGGGGGCGTAGGCGGCTACACCTTC. Translation gives CAISDYTGGVGGYTF. This sequence joins TRBV10-3 and TRBJ1-2, with 9 bases fitting TRBD1. The CDR3 has 15 amino acids. Unmatched junction bases numbered 16, after V lost 9 bases and J lost 8 bases. The V gene's germline CDR1 is ENHRY and CDR2 SYGVKD.

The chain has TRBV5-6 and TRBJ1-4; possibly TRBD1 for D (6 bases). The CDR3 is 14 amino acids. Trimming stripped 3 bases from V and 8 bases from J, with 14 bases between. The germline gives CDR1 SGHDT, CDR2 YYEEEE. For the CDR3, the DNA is TGTGCCAGCAGCTGGGGTACAGGGACGGAAAAACTGTTTTTT. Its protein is CASSWGTGTEKLFF.

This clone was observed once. In DNA, the CDR3 is TGCGCCAGCAGGGGACCTCGGGACACTGAAGCTTTCTTT. Its translation: CASRGPRDTEAFF. This chain joins TRBV5-1 and TRBJ1-1; tentatively, D is TRBD1 (5 bases). The V gene lost 5 bases and the J gene lost 3 bases, with 11 bases spanning the gap. Germline V CDR1 and CDR2: SGHRS, YFSETQ. This CDR3 has 13 amino acids.

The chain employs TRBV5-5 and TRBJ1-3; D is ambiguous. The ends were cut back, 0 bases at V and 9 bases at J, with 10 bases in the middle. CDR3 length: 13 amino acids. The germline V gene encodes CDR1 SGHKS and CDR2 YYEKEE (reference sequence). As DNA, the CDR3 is TGTGCCAGCAGCTTGGCCGCAGAAGTCACCATATATTTT. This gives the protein CASSLAAEVTIYF.

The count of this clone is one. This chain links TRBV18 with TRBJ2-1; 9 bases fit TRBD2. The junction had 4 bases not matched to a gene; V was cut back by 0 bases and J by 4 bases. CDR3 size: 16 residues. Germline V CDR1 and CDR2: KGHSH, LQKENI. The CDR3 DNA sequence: TGTGCCAGCTCACCACCGGAACTAGCGGGTTACAATGAGCAGTTCTTC. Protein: CASSPPELAGYNEQFF.

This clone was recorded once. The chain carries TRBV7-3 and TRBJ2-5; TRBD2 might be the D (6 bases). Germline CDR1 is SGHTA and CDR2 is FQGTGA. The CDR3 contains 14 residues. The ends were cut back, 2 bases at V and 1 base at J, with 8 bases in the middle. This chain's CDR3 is CASSLGGSQETQYF. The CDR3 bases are TGTGCCAGCAGCTTAGGGGGGAGCCAAGAGACCCAGTACTTC.

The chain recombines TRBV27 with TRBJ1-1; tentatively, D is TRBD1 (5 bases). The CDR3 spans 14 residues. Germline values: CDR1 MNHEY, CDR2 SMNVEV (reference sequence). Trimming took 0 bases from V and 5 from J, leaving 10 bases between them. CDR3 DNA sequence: TGTGCCAGCAGTTTATCAGGGGCGGGGACTGAAGCTTTCTTT. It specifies CASSLSGAGTEAFF.

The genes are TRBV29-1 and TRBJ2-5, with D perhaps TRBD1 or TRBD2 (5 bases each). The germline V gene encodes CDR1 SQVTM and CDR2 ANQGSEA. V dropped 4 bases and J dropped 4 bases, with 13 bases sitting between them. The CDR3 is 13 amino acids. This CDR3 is CSVALYGGETQYF. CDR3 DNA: TGCAGCGTTGCCCTATATGGGGGAGAGACCCAGTACTTC.

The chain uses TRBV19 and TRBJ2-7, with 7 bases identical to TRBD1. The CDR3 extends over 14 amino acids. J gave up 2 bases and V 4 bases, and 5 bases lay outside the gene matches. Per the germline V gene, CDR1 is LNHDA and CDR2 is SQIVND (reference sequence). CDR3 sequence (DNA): TGTGCCAGTAGTACCTCGGGACAGCCCTACGAGCAGTACTTC. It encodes CASSTSGQPYEQYF.

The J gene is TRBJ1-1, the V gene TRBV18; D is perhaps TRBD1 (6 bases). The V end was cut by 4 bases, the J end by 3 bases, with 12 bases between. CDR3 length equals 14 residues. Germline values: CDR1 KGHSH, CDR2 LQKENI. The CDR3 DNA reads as TGTGCCAGCTCACAGCAGGGGCAAGACACTGAAGCTTTCTTT. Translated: CASSQQGQDTEAFF.

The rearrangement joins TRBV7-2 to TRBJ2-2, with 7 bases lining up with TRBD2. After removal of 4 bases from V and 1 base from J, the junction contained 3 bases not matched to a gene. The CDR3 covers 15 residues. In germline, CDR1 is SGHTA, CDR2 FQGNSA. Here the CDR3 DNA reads TGTGCCAGCAGCTCCAAGCGGGGGAACACCGGGGAGCTGTTTTTT. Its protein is CASSSKRGNTGELFF.